Each of the 26 T cell receptor beta chains below was sequenced from the same sample in a study of blood T cell repertoires in COVID-19. Clones were read by immunoSEQ multiplex PCR, and TCRdb kept only the in-frame ones, dropping some. The data contain around 250,000 clones, approximately 91% of them singletons. The sequencing input was PBMCs or T cells enriched from blood (not recorded which). These receptors all come from a human donor in a cohort exposed to, infected with or recovered from COVID-19 (not recorded which). The donor label of this sample is uncertain.

The V call is TRBV10-3, the J call TRBJ1-2; 8 nucleotides align to TRBD1. Germline lookup yields CDR1 ENHRY and CDR2 SYGVKD. The V gene end was trimmed by 0 bases and the J gene end by 6 bases; junction bases not matched to a gene: 9. CDR3 length: 16 amino acids. CDR3 sequence (DNA): TGTGCCATCAGTGAGTCCCTGACCCGGACAGGGAATGGCTACACCTTC. This translates into CAISESLTRTGNGYTF.

The chain links TRBV4-2 to TRBJ2-4, with 15 positions matching TRBD2. Trimming removed 0 bases from V and 1 base from J; junction bases left unmatched: 7. Germline CDR1 LGHNA, CDR2 YNFKEQ. CDR3 size: 20 residues. In nucleotides, the CDR3 is TGTGCCAGCAGCCAAGATGGGACTAGCGGGGGGCCCCGGGCCAAAAACATTCAGTACTTC. It specifies CASSQDGTSGGPRAKNIQYF.

The CDR3 sequence is CASSVEDRLTEAFF. The CDR3 DNA reads TGTGCCAGCAGCGTAGAGGACAGACTCACTGAAGCTTTCTTT. This chain connects TRBV9 to TRBJ1-1, with a tentative D call TRBD1 (6 bases). With 0 bases removed from V and 4 bases from J, the gap between germline ends came to 10 bases. The CDR3 extends over 14 amino acids. Germline assignment: CDR1 SGDLS and CDR2 YYNGEE.

This sequence joins TRBV9 and TRBJ2-3, with 7 bases identical to TRBD2. Germline V gene data show CDR1 as SGDLS and CDR2 as YYNGEE. The CDR3 extends over 16 amino acids. J was trimmed by 2 bases and V by 0 bases; bases with no gene match: 6. CDR3: CASSVGSSGATDTQYF. Here the CDR3 DNA reads TGTGCCAGCAGCGTAGGGTCCAGCGGGGCCACAGATACGCAGTATTTT.

In its sample, this clone was seen once. The rearrangement joins TRBV9 to TRBJ2-7; TRBD1 matches at 9 bases. Germline CDR1 and CDR2: SGDLS and YYNGEE. The CDR3 length is 13 residues. The ends lost 3 bases at V and 6 bases at J; junction bases unmatched: 4. The CDR3 protein is CASSATGGREQYF. The CDR3 nucleotides are TGTGCCAGCAGCGCAACAGGGGGCCGCGAGCAGTACTTC.

The genes are TRBV29-1 and TRBJ2-7, with 9 nucleotides matching TRBD1. There are 14 residues in the CDR3. V lost 6 bases to trimming and J lost 3 bases; unmatched junction nucleotides: 9. The germline V gene has CDR1 SQVTM and CDR2 ANQGSEA. The CDR3 DNA is TGCAGCGTAGGAGCCGGGACAGGGAGCTACGAGCAGTACTTC. Translating gives CSVGAGTGSYEQYF.

The chain joins TRBV19 to TRBJ1-6; no firm D call. Trimming removed 3 bases at V and 12 bases at J, with 15 bases between. CDR1 and CDR2 (germline): LNHDA, SQIVND (reference sequence). The CDR3 spans 14 residues. The CDR3 nucleotides read TGTGCCAGTAGTATCGGACTCGCGTCCGGACCCCTCCACTTT. This gives the protein CASSIGLASGPLHF.

In the case of this clone: Other DNA variants within this sample encode the same CDR3. The chain joins TRBV5-1 to TRBJ1-1, with D tentatively TRBD1 (5 bases). Trimming pared 0 bases from V and 1 base from J, leaving 10 bases between. CDR3 size: 15 residues. The V gene's germline CDR1 is SGHRS and CDR2 YFSETQ. The CDR3 spells CASSLVGGENTEAFF. The DNA for the CDR3 is TGCGCCAGCAGCTTGGTCGGGGGAGAGAACACTGAAGCTTTCTTT.

J is TRBJ1-2 and V is TRBV15, with D possibly being TRBD1 (5 bases). Germline assignment: CDR1 LNHNV and CDR2 YYDKDF (reference sequence). The V and J ends lost 0 bases and 6 bases respectively, with 11 bases between them. This CDR3 has 14 residues. DNA for the CDR3: TGTGCCACCAGCAGAGACCACGACAGAGATGGCTACACCTTC. It translates to CATSRDHDRDGYTF.

V gene TRBV10-2 combines with J gene TRBJ1-5, with D possibly being TRBD1 (5 bases). This CDR3 has 15 residues. CDR1 and CDR2 (germline): WSHSY, SAAADI. The V gene lost 4 bases and the J gene lost 2 bases, with 12 bases spanning the gap. CDR3 nucleotides: TGCGCCAGCAGTGGTAGCAGGGAGGGCAATCAGCCCCAGCATTTT. Translation: CASSGSREGNQPQHF.

The rearrangement links TRBV9 to TRBJ2-5, with TRBD1 matching 10 bases. The germline V gene encodes CDR1 SGDLS and CDR2 YYNGEE. The J segment lost 1 base and the V segment lost 4 bases, leaving 10 bases of the junction unmatched. This CDR3 spans 17 amino acids. CDR3 bases: TGTGCCAGCAGCTTCTCGGACAGGGGGGGTGCCCAAGAGACCCAGTACTTC. Translating gives CASSFSDRGGAQETQYF.

The chain's CDR3 is CASSLSGGGFPETQYF. CDR3 nucleotide sequence: TGTGCCAGCAGCCTGTCGGGCGGGGGGTTCCCAGAGACCCAGTACTTC. V and J are TRBV6-2 or TRBV6-3 and TRBJ2-5, with 8 bases that match TRBD2. CDR1 and CDR2 (germline): MNHEY, SVGEGT. The CDR3 sequence is 16 residues long. After removal of 6 bases from V and 4 bases from J, the junction contained 13 bases not matched to a gene.

The chain carries TRBV19 and TRBJ1-3; D possibly corresponds to TRBD1 (5 bases). CDR1 and CDR2 (germline): LNHDA, SQIVND (reference sequence). This CDR3 is built from 16 residues. Deletions cut 0 bases from V and 2 bases from J, with 11 bases between. CDR3 coding DNA: TGTGCCAGTAGTATAGATACGACAGTCACTGGAAACACCATATATTTT. Translated: CASSIDTTVTGNTIYF.

This chain joins TRBV9 and TRBJ1-2, with 8 bases fitting TRBD1. This CDR3 is 13 amino acids long. The V gene end was trimmed by 4 bases and the J gene end by 6 bases; junction bases not matched to a gene: 5. Germline loops: CDR1 SGDLS, CDR2 YYNGEE. CDR3 DNA: TGTGCCAGCAGCCCGACGACAGGGGATGGCTACACCTTC. It specifies CASSPTTGDGYTF. The full variable domain, completed using reference TRBV9 and TRBJ1-2, is DSGVTQTPKHLITATGQRVTLRCSPRSGDLSVYWYQQSLDQGLQFLIQYYNGEERAKGNILERFSAQQFPDLHSELNLSSLELGDSALYFCASSPTTGDGYTFGSGTRLTVV.

This clone was counted between two and nine times. The chain is built from TRBV6-5 and TRBJ1-1; no definite D call. CDR1 and CDR2 (germline): MNHEY, SVGAGI. V was pared by 4 bases and J by 0 bases, with 6 bases between. The CDR3 sequence is 13 residues long. The CDR3 region has the DNA TGTGCCAGCAGTTGGAGCATGAACACTGAAGCTTTCTTT. This gives the protein CASSWSMNTEAFF.

This clone occurred once. The rearrangement joins TRBV11-3 to TRBJ2-1, with 8 bases lining up with TRBD2. The germline V gene has CDR1 SGHNT and CDR2 YENEEA. With 7 bases clipped from V and 7 bases from J, the junction kept 24 bases outside the gene matches. The CDR3 is made up of 19 amino acids. The CDR3 loop is CASTSSWEAAGEEVNEQFF. The CDR3 DNA reads as TGTGCCAGCACATCGAGCTGGGAGGCAGCGGGGGAAGAAGTAAATGAGCAGTTCTTC. The entire variable domain, with the rest obtained from reference TRBV11-3 and TRBJ2-1, is as follows: EAGVVQSPRYKIIEKKQPVAFWCNPISGHNTLYWYLQNLGQGPELLIRYENEEAVDDSQLPKDRFSAERLKGVDSTLKIQPAELGDSAVYLCASTSSWEAAGEEVNEQFFGPGTRLTVL.

The count of this clone is one. The chain couples TRBV3-1 (or the pseudogene TRBV3-2) to TRBJ1-2; 7 bases line up with TRBD1. In germline, CDR1 is LGHDT, CDR2 YNNKEL (reference sequence). The CDR3 sequence is 13 residues long. J lost 2 bases, V lost 3 bases, and 0 bases had no gene match. The CDR3 DNA follows: TGTGCCAGCAGCCAGGGACAGAACTATGGCTACACCTTC. Its translation: CASSQGQNYGYTF.

The chain carries TRBV29-1 and TRBJ1-1, with D possibly matching TRBD1 (6 bases). CDR3 length equals 13 residues. Germline CDR1 reads SQVTM; CDR2 reads ANQGSEA. Trimming took 4 bases from V and 0 from J, leaving 9 bases between them. CDR3 region: CSVARTVNTEAFF. CDR3 DNA: TGCAGCGTTGCCCGGACAGTGAACACTGAAGCTTTCTTT.

In nucleotides, the CDR3 is TGTGCCAGCGGACAATTACTCTACGAGCAGTACTTC. This gives the protein CASGQLLYEQYF. This rearrangement joins TRBV6-5 to TRBJ2-7, with D perhaps TRBD1 (5 bases). V lost 8 bases to trimming and J lost 3 bases, with 11 bases between them. CDR1 and CDR2 (germline): MNHEY, SVGAGI. The CDR3 spans 12 residues.

This clone was seen only once. The chain combines TRBV30 with TRBJ1-2; TRBD1 agrees at 11 bases. This CDR3 has 14 residues. The ends lost 5 bases at V and 4 bases at J; junction bases unmatched: 6. Looked up from germline, CDR1 is GTSNPN and CDR2 is SVGIG (reference sequence). CDR3 DNA: TGTGCCTGGGCCCGAGGGACAGGGGGCTATGGCTACACCTTC. This encodes CAWARGTGGYGYTF.

The rearrangement uses TRBV30 and TRBJ1-3; D uncertain. V was clipped by 4 bases and J by 2 bases, with 3 bases between them. CDR1 is GTSNPN, CDR2 SVGIG, per germline (reference sequence). This CDR3 is built from 11 residues. The CDR3 DNA sequence: TGTGCCTGGATAACTGGAAACACCATATATTTT. This translates into CAWITGNTIYF.

The rearrangement joins TRBV6-5 to TRBJ2-7; 7 nucleotides align to TRBD1. This CDR3 has 14 amino acids. Unmatched junction bases numbered 6, after V lost 5 bases and J lost 2 bases. Germline CDR1 MNHEY, CDR2 SVGAGI. CDR3 nucleotides: TGTGCCAGCAGTACCGGGACAGAGGCCTACGAGCAGTACTTC. Protein sequence: CASSTGTEAYEQYF.

The chain uses TRBV6-2 or TRBV6-3 and TRBJ1-1; possible D gene TRBD1, 6 bases. Trimming removed 4 bases at V and 1 base at J, with 16 bases between. In germline, CDR1 is MNHEY, CDR2 SVGEGT. The CDR3 runs 16 residues. CDR3 DNA: TGTGCCAGCAGTTCGGGGGGCTCTCCGAGGAACACTGAAGCTTTCTTT. It specifies CASSSGGSPRNTEAFF.

The CDR3 sequence is CASSQTWTGYGYTF. DNA for the CDR3: TGCGCCAGCAGCCAGACATGGACAGGGTATGGCTACACCTTC. The chain uses TRBV5-1 and TRBJ1-2, with 8 positions matching TRBD1. Per germline, CDR1 SGHRS and CDR2 YFSETQ. CDR3 length: 14 amino acids. The J segment lost 5 bases and the V segment lost 4 bases, leaving 7 bases of the junction unmatched. The entire variable domain, with the rest obtained from reference TRBV5-1 and TRBJ1-2, is as follows: KAGVTQTPRYLIKTRGQQVTLSCSPISGHRSVSWYQQTPGQGLQFLFEYFSETQRNKGNFPGRFSGRQFSNSRSEMNVSTLELGDSALYLCASSQTWTGYGYTFGSGTRLTVV.

The chain links TRBV5-6 to TRBJ2-5, with 7 bases aligning to TRBD2. Germline CDR1 is SGHDT and CDR2 is YYEEEE. The CDR3 consists of 15 residues. V shed 4 bases, J shed 0 bases, and the junction held 6 bases outside the gene matches. The CDR3 sequence is CASSPAGEYQETQYF. CDR3 bases: TGTGCCAGCAGCCCCGCGGGGGAGTACCAAGAGACCCAGTACTTC.

CDR3 region: CASSGLGAVQETQYF. In DNA form, the CDR3 reads TGTGCCAGCAGCGGCCTGGGAGCCGTTCAAGAGACCCAGTACTTC. The gene calls are TRBV9 and TRBJ2-5; D perhaps matches TRBD2 (5 bases). CDR3 length: 15 amino acids. V shed 3 bases and J shed 2 bases, with 14 bases lying between them. Germline-derived CDR1 and CDR2 are SGDLS and YYNGEE.